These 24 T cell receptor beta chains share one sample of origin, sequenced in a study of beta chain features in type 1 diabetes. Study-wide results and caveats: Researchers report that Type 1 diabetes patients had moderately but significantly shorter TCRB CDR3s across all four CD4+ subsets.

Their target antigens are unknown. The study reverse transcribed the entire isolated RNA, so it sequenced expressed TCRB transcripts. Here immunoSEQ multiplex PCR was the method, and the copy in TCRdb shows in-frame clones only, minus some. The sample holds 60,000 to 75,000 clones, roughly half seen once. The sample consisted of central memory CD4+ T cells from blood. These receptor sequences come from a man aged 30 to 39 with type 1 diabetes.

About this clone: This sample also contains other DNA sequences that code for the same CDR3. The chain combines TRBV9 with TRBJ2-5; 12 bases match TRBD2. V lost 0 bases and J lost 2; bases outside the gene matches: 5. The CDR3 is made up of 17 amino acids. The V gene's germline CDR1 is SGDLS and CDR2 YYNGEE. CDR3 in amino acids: CASSVGTSGGLQETQYF. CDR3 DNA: TGTGCCAGCAGCGTAGGAACTAGCGGGGGGTTACAAGAGACCCAGTACTTC.

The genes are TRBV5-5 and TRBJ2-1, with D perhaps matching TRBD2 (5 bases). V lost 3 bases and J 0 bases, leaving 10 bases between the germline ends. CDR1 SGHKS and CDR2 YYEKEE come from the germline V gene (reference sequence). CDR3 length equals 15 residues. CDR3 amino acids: CASSYREGSYNEQFF. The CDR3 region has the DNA TGTGCCAGCAGCTATCGAGAGGGCTCCTACAATGAGCAGTTCTTC. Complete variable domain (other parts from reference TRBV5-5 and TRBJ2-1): DAGVTQSPTHLIKTRGQQVTLRCSPISGHKSVSWYQQVLGQGPQFIFQYYEKEERGRGNFPDRFSARQFPNYSSELNVNALLLGDSALYLCASSYREGSYNEQFFGPGTRLTVL.

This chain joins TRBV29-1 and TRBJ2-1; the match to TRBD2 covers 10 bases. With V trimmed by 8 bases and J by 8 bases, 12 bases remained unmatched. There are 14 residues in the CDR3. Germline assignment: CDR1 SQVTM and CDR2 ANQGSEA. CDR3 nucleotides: TGCAGCTCATCCTCTAGCGGGAGTATTGATGAGCAGTTCTTC. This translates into CSSSSSGSIDEQFF.

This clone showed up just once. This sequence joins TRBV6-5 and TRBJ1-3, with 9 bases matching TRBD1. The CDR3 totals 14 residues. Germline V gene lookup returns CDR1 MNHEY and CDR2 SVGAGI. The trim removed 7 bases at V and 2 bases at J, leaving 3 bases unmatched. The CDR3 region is CASKGQGAGNTIYF. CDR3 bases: TGTGCCAGCAAGGGACAGGGAGCTGGAAACACCATATATTTT.

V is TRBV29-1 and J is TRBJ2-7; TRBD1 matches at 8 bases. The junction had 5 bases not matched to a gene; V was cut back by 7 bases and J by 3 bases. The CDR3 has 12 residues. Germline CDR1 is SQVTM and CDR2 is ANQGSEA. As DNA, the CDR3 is TGCAGCGGTGGACAGGGACTCTACGAGCAGTACTTC. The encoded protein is CSGGQGLYEQYF.

This CDR3 reads CASSLVGQVQDTQYF. CDR3 DNA sequence: TGTGCCAGCAGCTTAGTAGGACAGGTTCAAGATACGCAGTATTTT. The chain uses TRBV11-2 and TRBJ2-3; 7 positions agree with TRBD1. V lost 1 base and J lost 5; bases outside the gene matches: 6. The CDR3 totals 15 residues. The V gene's germline CDR1 is SGHAT and CDR2 FQNNGV.

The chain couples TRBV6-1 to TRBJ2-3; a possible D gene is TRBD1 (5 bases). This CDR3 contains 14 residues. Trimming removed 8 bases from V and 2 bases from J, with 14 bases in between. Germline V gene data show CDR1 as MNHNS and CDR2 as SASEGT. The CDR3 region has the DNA TGTGCCAGCTGGGGCCCTCTGATCACAGATACGCAGTATTTT. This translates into CASWGPLITDTQYF.

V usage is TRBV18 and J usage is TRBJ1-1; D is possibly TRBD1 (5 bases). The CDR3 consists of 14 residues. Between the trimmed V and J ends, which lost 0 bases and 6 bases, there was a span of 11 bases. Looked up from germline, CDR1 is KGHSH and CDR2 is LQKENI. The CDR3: CASSPPYGGAEAFF. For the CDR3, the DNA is TGTGCCAGCTCACCACCGTATGGAGGGGCTGAAGCTTTCTTT.

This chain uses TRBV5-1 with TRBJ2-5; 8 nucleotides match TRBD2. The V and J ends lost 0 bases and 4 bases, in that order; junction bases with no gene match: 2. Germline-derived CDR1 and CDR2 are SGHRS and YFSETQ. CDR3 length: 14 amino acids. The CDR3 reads CASSLAGGIETQYF. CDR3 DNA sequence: TGCGCCAGCAGCTTGGCGGGAGGGATAGAGACCCAGTACTTC. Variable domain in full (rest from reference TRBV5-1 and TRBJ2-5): KAGVTQTPRYLIKTRGQQVTLSCSPISGHRSVSWYQQTPGQGLQFLFEYFSETQRNKGNFPGRFSGRQFSNSRSEMNVSTLELGDSALYLCASSLAGGIETQYFGPGTRLLVL.

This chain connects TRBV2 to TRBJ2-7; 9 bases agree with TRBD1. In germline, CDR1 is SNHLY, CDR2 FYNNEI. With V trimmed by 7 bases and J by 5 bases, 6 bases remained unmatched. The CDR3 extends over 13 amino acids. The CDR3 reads CASTLTGGHEQYF. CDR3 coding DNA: TGTGCCAGCACCCTGACAGGGGGGCACGAGCAGTACTTC.

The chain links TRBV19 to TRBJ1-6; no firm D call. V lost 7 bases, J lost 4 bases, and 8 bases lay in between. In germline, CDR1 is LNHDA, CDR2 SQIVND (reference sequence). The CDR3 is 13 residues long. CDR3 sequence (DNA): TGTGCCAGTAAAGAGGATTATAATTCACCCCTCCACTTT. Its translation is CASKEDYNSPLHF.

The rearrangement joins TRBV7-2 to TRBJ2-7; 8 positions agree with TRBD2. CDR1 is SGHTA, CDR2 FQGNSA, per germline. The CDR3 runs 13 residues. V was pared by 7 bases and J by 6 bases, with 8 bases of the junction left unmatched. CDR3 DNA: TGTGCCAGCAATCCTAGCGGGTGGAGCGAGCAGTACTTC. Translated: CASNPSGWSEQYF.

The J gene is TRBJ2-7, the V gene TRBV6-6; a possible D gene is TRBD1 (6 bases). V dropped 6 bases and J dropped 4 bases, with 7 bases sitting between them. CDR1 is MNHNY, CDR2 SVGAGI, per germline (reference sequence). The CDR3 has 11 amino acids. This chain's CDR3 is CASRQGYEQYF. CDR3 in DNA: TGTGCCAGCAGACAGGGATACGAGCAGTACTTC.

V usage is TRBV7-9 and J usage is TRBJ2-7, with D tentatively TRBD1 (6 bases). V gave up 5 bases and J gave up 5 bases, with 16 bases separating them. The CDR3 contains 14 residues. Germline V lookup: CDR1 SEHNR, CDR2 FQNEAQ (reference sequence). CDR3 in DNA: TGTGCCAGCAGCCCCGACAGGCGCGGCGACGAGCAGTACTTC. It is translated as CASSPDRRGDEQYF.

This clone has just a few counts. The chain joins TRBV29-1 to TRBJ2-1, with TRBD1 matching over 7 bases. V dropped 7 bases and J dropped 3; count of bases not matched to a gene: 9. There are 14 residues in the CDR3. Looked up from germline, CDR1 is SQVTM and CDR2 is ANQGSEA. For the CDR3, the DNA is TGCAGCGCCAAGACAGGGACCGACTACAATGAGCAGTTCTTC. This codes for CSAKTGTDYNEQFF.

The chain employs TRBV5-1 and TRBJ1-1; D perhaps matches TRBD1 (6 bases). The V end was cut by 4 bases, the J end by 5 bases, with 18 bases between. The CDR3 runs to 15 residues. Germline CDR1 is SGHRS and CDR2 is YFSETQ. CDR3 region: CASSGALGAPTEAFF. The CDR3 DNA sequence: TGCGCCAGCAGCGGGGCTTTGGGGGCGCCAACTGAAGCTTTCTTT.

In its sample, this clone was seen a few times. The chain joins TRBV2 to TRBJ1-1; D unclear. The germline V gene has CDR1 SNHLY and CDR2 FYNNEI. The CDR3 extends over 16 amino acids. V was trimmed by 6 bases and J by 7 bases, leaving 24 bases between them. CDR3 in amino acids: CASSPQVVRAGSEAFF. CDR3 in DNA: TGTGCCAGCAGCCCCCAGGTCGTGAGAGCGGGGAGTGAAGCTTTCTTT.

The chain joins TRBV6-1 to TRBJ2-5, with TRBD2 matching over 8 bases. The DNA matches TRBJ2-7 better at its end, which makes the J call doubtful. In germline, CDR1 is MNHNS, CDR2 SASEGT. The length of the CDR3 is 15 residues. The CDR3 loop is CASSEGLTSGYEQYF. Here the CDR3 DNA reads TGTGCCAGCAGTGAAGGGTTAACTAGCGGCTACGAGCAGTACTTC.

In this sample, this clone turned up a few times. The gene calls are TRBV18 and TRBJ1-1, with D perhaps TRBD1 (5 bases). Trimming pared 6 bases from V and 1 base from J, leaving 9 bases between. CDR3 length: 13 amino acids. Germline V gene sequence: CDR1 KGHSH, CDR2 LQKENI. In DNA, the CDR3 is TGTGCCAGCTCTCCGACAGCGAACACTGAAGCTTTCTTT. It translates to CASSPTANTEAFF.

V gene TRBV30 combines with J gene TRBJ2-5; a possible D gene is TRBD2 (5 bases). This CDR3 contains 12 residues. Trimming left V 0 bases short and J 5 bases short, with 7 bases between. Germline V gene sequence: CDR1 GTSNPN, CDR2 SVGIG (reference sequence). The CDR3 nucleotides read TGTGCCTGGAGTGTAAGAGGGGAGACCCAGTACTTC. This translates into CAWSVRGETQYF.

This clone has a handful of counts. The CDR3 DNA reads TGTGCCAGCAGCTTAGCCACCCGCGTTTCTGGAAACACCATATATTTT. Translating gives CASSLATRVSGNTIYF. This chain links TRBV7-2 with TRBJ1-3; D uncertain. The germline V and J ends were trimmed by 0 bases and 1 base, with 10 bases remaining between them. The CDR3 covers 16 residues. Germline V gives CDR1 SGHTA, CDR2 FQGNSA. The full variable domain, its missing parts supplied by reference TRBV7-2 and TRBJ1-3, is GAGVSQSPSNKVTEKGKDVELRCDPISGHTALYWYRQSLGQGLEFLIYFQGNSAPDKSGLPSDRFSAERTGGSVSTLTIQRTQQEDSAVYLCASSLATRVSGNTIYFGEGSWLTVV.

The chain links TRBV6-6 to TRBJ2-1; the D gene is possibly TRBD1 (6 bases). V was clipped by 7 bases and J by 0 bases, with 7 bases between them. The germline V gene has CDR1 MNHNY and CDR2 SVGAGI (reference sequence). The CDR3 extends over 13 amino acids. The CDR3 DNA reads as TGTGCCAGCATGGGGGCCTCCTACAATGAGCAGTTCTTC. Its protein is CASMGASYNEQFF.

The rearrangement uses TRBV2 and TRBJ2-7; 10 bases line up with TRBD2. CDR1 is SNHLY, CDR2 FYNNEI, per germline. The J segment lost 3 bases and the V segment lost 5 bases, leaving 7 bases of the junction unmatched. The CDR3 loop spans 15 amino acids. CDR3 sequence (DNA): TGTGCCAGCAGTACCCAAAGCGGGAGGGGCTACGAGCAGTACTTC. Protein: CASSTQSGRGYEQYF. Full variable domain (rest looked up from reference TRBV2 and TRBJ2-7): EPEVTQTPSHQVTQMGQEVILRCVPISNHLYFYWYRQILGQKVEFLVSFYNNEISEKSEIFDDQFSVERPDGSNFTLKIRSTKLEDSAMYFCASSTQSGRGYEQYFGPGTRLTVT.

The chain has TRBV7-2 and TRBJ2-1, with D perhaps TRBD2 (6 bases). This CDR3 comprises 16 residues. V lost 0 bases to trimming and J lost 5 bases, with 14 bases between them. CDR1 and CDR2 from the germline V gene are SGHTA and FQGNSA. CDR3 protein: CASSLARGGNNNEQFF. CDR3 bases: TGTGCCAGCAGCTTAGCGCGGGGTGGGAACAACAATGAGCAGTTCTTC.